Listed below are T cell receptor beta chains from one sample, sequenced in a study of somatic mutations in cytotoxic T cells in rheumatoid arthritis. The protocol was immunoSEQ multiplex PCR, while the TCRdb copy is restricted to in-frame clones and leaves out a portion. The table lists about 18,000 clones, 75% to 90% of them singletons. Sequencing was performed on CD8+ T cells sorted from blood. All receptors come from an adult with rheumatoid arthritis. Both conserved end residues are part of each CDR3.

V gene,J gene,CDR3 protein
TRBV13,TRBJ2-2,CASSLGPAGTGELFF
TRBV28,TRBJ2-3,CASSPRGGPSTDTQYF
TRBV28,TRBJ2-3,CASSLLAGGDTQYF
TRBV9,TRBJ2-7,CASSPGLAGGYEQYF
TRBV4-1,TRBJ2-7,CASSHEPGQGQYEQYF
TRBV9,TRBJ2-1,CASSVAAGAYNEQFF
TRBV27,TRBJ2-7,CASRQLGGDRGYEQYF
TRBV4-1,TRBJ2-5,CASSHGTGGVPIETQYF
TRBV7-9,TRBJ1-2,CASSVKGGAYGYTF
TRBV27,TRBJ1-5,CASRPRQGNQPQHF
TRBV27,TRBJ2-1,CASSNIGGAGGGNEQFF
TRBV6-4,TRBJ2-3,CASSTTGTGPFGTQYF
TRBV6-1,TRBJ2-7,CATTPDAREQYF
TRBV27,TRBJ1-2,CASSPAGAAGYGYTF
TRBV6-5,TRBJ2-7,CASSYTGTGGYEQYF
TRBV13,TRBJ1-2,CASSLSGGGYGYTF
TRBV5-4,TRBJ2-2,CASSPSAGELFF
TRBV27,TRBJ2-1,CASTRQGLQFF
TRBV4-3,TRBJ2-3,CASSQDRVGDTQYF
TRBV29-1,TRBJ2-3,CSVDRFTQFTDTQYF
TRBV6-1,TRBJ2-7,CATLLPRVSREQYF
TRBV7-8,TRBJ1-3,CASSKVGSSSGNTIYF
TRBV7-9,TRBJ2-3,CASSLMGGNSDTQYF
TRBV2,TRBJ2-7,CASSELRLDEQYF
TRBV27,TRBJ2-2,CASSLRVDRVGTGELFF
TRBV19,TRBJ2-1,CASSISLLAVNNEQFF
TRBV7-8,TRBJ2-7,CASSLGGLLAEQYF
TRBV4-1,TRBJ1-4,CASSQDEDRVGVAEKLFF
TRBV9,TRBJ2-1,CASSLGYEQFF
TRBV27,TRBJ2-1,CASVLAGGYNEQFF
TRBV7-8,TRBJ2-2,CASSWGDRRHGELFF
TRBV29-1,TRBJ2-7,CSVETTSGMGTYEQYF
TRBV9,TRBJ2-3,CASSDRDYEAPGTQYF
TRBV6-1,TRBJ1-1,CASGIMNTEAFF
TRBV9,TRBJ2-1,CASSVPTGPKSYNEQFF
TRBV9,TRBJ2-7,CASSLGQGPYEQYF
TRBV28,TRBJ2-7,CASSSSPDVMKNEQYF
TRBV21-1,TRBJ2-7,CASSFDRWAYEQYF
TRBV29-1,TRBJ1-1,CSVDTGGSTEAFF
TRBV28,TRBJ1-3,CASNDGPGGNTIYF
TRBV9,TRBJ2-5,CASSVGISGSSRFETQYF
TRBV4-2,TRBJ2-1,CASSPSGGGYNEQFF
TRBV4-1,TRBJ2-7,CASSQDGAYEQYF
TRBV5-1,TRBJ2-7,CASSDPPMQVSYEQYF
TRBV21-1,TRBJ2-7,CASSKARTGGVGRPRGAFYEQYF
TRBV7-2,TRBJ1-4,CASSPNSEKLFF
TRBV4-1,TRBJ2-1,CASSQDPGGYGPDNEQFF
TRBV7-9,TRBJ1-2,CASSSLPSDTNNYGYTF
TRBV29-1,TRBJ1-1,CSVDSGIIEAFF
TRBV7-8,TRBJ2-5,CASSLSVGTTSRETQYF
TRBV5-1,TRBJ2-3,CASSLEERGADTQYF